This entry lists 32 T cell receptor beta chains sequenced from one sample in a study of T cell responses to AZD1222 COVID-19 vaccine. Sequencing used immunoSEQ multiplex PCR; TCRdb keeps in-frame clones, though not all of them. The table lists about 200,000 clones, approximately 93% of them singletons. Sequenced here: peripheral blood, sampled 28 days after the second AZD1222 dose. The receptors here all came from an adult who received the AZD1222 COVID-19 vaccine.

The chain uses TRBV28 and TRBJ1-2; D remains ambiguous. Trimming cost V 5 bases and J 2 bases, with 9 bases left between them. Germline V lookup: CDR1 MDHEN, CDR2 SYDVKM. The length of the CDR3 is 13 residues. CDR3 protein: CASSLGENYGYTF. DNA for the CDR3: TGTGCCAGCAGTCTCGGAGAGAACTATGGCTACACCTTC.

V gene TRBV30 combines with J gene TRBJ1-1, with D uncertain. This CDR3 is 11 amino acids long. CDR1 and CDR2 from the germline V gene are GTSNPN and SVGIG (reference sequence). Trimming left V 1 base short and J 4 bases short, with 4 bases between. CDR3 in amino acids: CAWSETTEAFF. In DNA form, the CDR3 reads TGTGCCTGGAGTGAAACCACTGAAGCTTTCTTT.

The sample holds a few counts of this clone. The CDR3 reads CAISESGNLYEQYF. The CDR3 DNA reads TGTGCCATCAGTGAGTCGGGAAACTTGTACGAGCAGTACTTC. The genes are TRBV10-3 and TRBJ2-7; D is uncertain. V lost 0 bases to trimming and J lost 4 bases, with 10 bases between them. The CDR3 is 14 amino acids. From germline, CDR1 is ENHRY and CDR2 SYGVKD.

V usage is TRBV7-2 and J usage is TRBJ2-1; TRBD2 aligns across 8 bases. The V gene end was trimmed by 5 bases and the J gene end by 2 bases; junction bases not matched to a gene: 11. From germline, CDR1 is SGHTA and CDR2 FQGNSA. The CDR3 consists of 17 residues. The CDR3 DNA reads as TGTGCCAGCAGCGTACCCTCGATAGCGGGGACCTACAATGAGCAGTTCTTC. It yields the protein CASSVPSIAGTYNEQFF.

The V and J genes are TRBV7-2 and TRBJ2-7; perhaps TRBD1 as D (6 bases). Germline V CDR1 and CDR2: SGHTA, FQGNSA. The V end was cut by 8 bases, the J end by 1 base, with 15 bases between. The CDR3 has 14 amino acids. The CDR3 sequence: CASSLGHLSYEQYF. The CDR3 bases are TGTGCCAGCTCGCTGGGACACCTGTCCTACGAGCAGTACTTC.

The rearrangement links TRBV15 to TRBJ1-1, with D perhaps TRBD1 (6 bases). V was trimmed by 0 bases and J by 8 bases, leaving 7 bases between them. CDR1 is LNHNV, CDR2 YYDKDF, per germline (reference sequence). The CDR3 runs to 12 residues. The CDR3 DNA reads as TGTGCCACCAGCAGAGAGCAGGGGGAAGCTTTCTTT. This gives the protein CATSREQGEAFF.

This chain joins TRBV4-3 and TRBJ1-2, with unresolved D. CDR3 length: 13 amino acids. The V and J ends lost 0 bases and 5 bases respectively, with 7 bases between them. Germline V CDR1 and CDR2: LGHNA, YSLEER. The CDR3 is CASSQDREYGYTF. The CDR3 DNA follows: TGCGCCAGCAGCCAAGATAGGGAATATGGCTACACCTTC.

CDR3 nucleotides: TGTGCCAGCAGCTTCCCATTGGACCCGGGCGCAGATACGCAGTATTTT. The encoded protein is CASSFPLDPGADTQYF. The gene calls are TRBV5-5 and TRBJ2-3; D not resolved. The CDR3 runs 16 residues. Germline values: CDR1 SGHKS, CDR2 YYEKEE (reference sequence). V lost 2 bases, J lost 4 bases, and 17 bases lay in between.

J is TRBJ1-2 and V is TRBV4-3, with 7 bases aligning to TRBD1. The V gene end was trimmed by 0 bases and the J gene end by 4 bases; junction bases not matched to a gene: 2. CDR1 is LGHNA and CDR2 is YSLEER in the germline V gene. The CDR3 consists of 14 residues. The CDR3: CASSQEGQRYGYTF. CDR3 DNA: TGCGCCAGCAGCCAAGAGGGACAGCGCTATGGCTACACCTTC.

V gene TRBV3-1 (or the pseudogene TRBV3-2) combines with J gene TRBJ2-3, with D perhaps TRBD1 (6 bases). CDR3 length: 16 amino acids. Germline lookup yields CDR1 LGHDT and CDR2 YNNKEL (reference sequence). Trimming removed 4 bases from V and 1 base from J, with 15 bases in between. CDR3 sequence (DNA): TGTGCCAGCAGCCTCCGACAGGCCAGTGGCACAGATACGCAGTATTTT. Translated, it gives CASSLRQASGTDTQYF.

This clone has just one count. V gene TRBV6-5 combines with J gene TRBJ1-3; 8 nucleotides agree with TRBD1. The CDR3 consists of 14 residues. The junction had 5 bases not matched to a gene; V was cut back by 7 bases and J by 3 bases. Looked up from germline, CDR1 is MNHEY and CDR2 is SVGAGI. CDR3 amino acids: CASKGQGFGNTIYF. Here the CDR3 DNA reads TGTGCCAGCAAAGGACAGGGATTTGGAAACACCATATATTTT.

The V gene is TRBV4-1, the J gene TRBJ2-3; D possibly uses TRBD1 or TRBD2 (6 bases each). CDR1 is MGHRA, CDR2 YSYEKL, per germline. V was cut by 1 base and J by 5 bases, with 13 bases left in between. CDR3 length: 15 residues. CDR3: CASSQVIGGLDTQYF. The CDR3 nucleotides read TGCGCCAGCAGCCAAGTCATCGGGGGCCTAGATACGCAGTATTTT.

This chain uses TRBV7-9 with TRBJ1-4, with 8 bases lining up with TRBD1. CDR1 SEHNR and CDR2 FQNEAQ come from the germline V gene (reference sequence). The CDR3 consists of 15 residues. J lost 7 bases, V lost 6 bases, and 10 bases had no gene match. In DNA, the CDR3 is TGTGCCAGCAGTAATCCGAGGACAGGGTCTGAAAAACTGTTTTTT. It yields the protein CASSNPRTGSEKLFF. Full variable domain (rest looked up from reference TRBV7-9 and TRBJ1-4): DTGVSQNPRHKITKRGQNVTFRCDPISEHNRLYWYRQTLGQGPEFLTYFQNEAQLEKSRLLSDRFSAERPKGSFSTLEIQRTEQGDSAMYLCASSNPRTGSEKLFFGSGTQLSVL.

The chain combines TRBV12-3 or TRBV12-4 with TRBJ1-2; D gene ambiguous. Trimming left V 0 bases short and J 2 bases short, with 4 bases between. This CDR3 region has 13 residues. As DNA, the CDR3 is TGTGCCAGCAGTTTAGCAGGGAACTATGGCTACACCTTC. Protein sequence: CASSLAGNYGYTF.

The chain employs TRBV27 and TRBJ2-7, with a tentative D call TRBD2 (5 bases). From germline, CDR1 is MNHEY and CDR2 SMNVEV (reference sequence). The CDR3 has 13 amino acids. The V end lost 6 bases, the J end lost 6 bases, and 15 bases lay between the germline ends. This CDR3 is CASRRTERGEQYF. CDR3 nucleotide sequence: TGTGCCAGCAGGAGGACTGAAAGAGGCGAGCAGTACTTC.

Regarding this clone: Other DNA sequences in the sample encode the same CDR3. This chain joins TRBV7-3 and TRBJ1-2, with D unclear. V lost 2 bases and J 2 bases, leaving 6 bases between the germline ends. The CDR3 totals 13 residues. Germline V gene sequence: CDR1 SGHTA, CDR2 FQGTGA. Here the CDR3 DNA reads TGTGCCAGCAGCTTAGACGGGAACTATGGCTACACCTTC. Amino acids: CASSLDGNYGYTF. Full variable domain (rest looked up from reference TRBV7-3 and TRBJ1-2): GAGVSQTPSNKVTEKGKYVELRCDPISGHTALYWYRQSLGQGPEFLIYFQGTGAADDSGLPNDRFFAVRPEGSVSTLKIQRTERGDSAVYLCASSLDGNYGYTFGSGTRLTVV.

CDR3 residues: CASSSRAGLSGYTF. The CDR3 bases are TGTGCCAGCAGCTCACGAGCGGGGTTGAGTGGCTACACCTTC. The chain combines TRBV11-2 with TRBJ1-2; D remains ambiguous. The CDR3 is 14 amino acids. CDR1 SGHAT and CDR2 FQNNGV come from the germline V gene. Between the trimmed V and J ends, which lost 4 bases and 7 bases, there was a span of 16 bases.

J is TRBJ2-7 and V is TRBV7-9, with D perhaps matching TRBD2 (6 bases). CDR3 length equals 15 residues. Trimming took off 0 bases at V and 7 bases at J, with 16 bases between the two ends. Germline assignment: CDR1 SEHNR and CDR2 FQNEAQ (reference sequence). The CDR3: CASSLAPSTGGEQYF. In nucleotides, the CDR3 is TGTGCCAGCAGCTTAGCACCCTCGACCGGGGGTGAGCAGTACTTC.

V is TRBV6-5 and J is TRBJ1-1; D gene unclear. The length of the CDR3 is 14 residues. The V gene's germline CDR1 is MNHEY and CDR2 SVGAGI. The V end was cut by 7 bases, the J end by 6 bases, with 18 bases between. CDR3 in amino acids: CASTTFPVSSEAFF. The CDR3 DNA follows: TGTGCCAGCACGACCTTCCCCGTGTCCTCTGAAGCTTTCTTT.

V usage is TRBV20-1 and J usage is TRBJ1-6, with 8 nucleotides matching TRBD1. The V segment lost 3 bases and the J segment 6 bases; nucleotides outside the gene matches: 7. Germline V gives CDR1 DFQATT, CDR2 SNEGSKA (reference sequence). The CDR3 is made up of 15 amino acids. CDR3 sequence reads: CSASRRTGSNSPLHF. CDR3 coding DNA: TGCAGTGCTAGTCGTAGGACAGGGAGTAATTCACCCCTCCACTTT.

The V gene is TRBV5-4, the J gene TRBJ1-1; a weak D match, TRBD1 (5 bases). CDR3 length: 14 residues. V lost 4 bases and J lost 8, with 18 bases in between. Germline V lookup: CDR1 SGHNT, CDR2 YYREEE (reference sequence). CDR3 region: CASSAPGPQTEAFF. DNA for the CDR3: TGTGCCAGCAGCGCGCCGGGACCTCAAACGGAAGCTTTCTTT.

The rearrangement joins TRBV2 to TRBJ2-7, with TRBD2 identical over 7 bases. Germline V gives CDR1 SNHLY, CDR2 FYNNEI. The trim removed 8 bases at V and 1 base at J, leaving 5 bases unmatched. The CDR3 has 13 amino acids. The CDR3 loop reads CASGGLPSYEQYF. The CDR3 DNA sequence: TGTGCCAGCGGGGGACTACCTTCCTACGAGCAGTACTTC.

CDR3 DNA sequence: TGCGCCAGCATAGGGCGGTGGGTGAACGGGGGGAGCACAGATACGCAGTATTTT. This sequence encodes CASIGRWVNGGSTDTQYF. The gene calls are TRBV10-1 and TRBJ2-3, with 7 bases lining up with TRBD2. Germline V lookup: CDR1 WNHNN, CDR2 SYGVQD (reference sequence). The CDR3 has 18 amino acids. V dropped 7 bases and J dropped 0; count of bases not matched to a gene: 16.

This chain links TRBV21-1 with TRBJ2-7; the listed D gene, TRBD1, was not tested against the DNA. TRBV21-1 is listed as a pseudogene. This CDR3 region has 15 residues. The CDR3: CASSLPGQGTYEQYF. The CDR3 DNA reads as TGTGCCAGCAGCTTGCCGGGACAGGGTACCTACGAGCAGTACTTC.

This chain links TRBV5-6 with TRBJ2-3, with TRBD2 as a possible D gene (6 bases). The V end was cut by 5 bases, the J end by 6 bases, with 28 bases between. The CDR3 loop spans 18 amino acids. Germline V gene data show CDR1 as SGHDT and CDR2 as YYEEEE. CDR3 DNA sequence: TGTGCCAGCAGGGACTACCCCTTGGTGTCGGAGGGTTTGGATACGCAGTATTTT. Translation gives CASRDYPLVSEGLDTQYF.

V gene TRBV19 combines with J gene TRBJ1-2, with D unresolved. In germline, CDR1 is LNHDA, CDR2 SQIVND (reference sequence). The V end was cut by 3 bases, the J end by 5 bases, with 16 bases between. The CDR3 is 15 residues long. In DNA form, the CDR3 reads TGTGCCAGTAGTATTTCCGGATTTCGTCGTTATGGCTACACCTTC. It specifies CASSISGFRRYGYTF.

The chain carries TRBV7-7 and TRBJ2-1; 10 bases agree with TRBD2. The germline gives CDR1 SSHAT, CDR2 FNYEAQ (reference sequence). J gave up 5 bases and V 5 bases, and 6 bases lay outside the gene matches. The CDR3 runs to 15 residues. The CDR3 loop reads CASSQSSGGHNEQFF. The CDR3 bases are TGTGCCAGCAGCCAATCTAGCGGGGGCCACAATGAGCAGTTCTTC.

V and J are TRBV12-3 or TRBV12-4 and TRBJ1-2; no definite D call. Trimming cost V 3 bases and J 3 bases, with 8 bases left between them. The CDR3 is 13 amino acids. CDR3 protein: CASSFGDYYGYTF. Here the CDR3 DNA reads TGTGCCAGCAGTTTCGGGGATTACTATGGCTACACCTTC.

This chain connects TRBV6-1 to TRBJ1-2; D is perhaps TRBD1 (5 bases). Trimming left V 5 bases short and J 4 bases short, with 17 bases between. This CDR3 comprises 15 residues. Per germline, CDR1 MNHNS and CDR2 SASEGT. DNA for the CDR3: TGTGCCAGCAGTTCCGGGGCCCGAGTGGGCTATGGCTACACCTTC. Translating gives CASSSGARVGYGYTF.

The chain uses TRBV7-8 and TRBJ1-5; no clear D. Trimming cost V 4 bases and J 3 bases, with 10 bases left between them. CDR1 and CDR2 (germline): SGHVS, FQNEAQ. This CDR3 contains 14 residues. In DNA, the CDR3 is TGTGCCAGCAGCTACCGTGAGATCAATCAGCCCCAGCATTTT. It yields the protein CASSYREINQPQHF.

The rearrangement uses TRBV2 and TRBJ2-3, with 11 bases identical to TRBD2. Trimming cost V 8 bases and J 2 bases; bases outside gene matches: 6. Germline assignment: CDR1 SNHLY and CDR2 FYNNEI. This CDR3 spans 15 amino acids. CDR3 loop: CASDKLAGDTDTQYF. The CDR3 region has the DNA TGTGCCAGCGACAAACTAGCGGGGGACACAGATACGCAGTATTTT.

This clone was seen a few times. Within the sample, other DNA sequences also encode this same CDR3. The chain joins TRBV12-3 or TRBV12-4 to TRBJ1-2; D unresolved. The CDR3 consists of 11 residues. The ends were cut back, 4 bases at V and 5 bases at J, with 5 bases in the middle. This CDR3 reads CASSYGYGYTF. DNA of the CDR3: TGTGCCAGCAGTTACGGGTATGGCTACACCTTC.